Listed here are 27 T cell receptor beta chains from one sample, sequenced in a study of blood T cells in healthy people across ages. Alongside a J-beta primer mix, a sample-barcoded 5' primer served in a second PCR lasting 7 to 11 cycles. MiXCR, applied by TCRdb to the 5' RACE reads, yields one record per CDR3 protein. The top ten hold roughly 26% of the sample, which has about 900,000 distinct CDR3 sequences, 55% to 65% seen once. Sequencing was carried out using blood. These receptors were taken from a man aged 25-45 years in good health.

This clonotype was seen only a few times. This sequence may be a read error, since a much larger clone differs from it by one base. The V and J genes are TRBV27 and TRBJ2-1, with D perhaps matching TRBD2 (5 bases). The end of the DNA aligns better with TRBJ2-7, so the J call may be wrong. CDR3 size: 16 residues. Per germline, CDR1 MNHEY and CDR2 SMNVEV (reference sequence). CDR3 residues: CASSPTITSSYNEQYF. As DNA, the CDR3 is TGTGCCAGCAGTCCTACCATAACTAGTTCCTACAATGAGCAGTACTTC.

The chain joins TRBV20-1 to TRBJ1-1, with 8 nucleotides matching TRBD1. Germline V lookup: CDR1 DFQATT, CDR2 SNEGSKA (reference sequence). The V and J ends lost 5 bases and 6 bases, in that order; junction bases with no gene match: 11. The CDR3 length is 14 residues. Here the CDR3 DNA reads TGCAGTGCTCCTTACCAGGGGGCGCGAGCTGAAGCTTTCTTT. This codes for CSAPYQGARAEAFF.

J is TRBJ2-6 and V is TRBV12-3 or TRBV12-4; D tentatively fits TRBD1 or TRBD2 (5 bases each). This CDR3 contains 17 residues. The V end was cut by 5 bases, the J end by 0 bases, with 14 bases between. The CDR3 reads CASSPRDRYSGANVLTF. CDR3 DNA: TGTGCCAGCAGTCCCCGGGACCGTTACTCTGGGGCCAACGTCCTGACTTTC.

This clonotype was recorded a few times. The chain joins TRBV5-5 to TRBJ2-1; D remains unclear. The germline CDR1 and CDR2 sequences are SGHKS and YYEKEE (reference sequence). Trimming removed 6 bases from V and 8 bases from J, with 12 bases in between. This CDR3 contains 12 residues. The CDR3 nucleotides read TGTGCCAGCACCACCTCTTGGGATGAGCAGTTCTTC. The encoded protein is CASTTSWDEQFF.

The chain employs TRBV7-2 and TRBJ2-7, with D unresolved. V was trimmed by 7 bases and J by 4 bases, leaving 11 bases between them. This CDR3 is 12 amino acids long. Looked up from germline, CDR1 is SGHTA and CDR2 is FQGNSA. The CDR3 region has the DNA TGTGCCAGCATCCCTACGTTTTACGAGCAGTACTTC. Its translation: CASIPTFYEQYF.

The chain recombines TRBV7-3 with TRBJ2-5; D is undetermined. Per germline, CDR1 SGHTA and CDR2 FQGTGA. Trimming cost V 3 bases and J 5 bases, with 10 bases left between them. The CDR3 is 13 amino acids. The CDR3 loop is CASSLYPGETQYF. CDR3 bases: TGTGCCAGCAGCTTGTACCCTGGGGAGACCCAGTACTTC. Full variable domain (missing parts from reference TRBV7-3 and TRBJ2-5): GAGVSQTPSNKVTEKGKYVELRCDPISGHTALYWYRQSLGQGPEFLIYFQGTGAADDSGLPNDRFFAVRPEGSVSTLKIQRTERGDSAVYLCASSLYPGETQYFGPGTRLLVL.

The gene calls are TRBV20-1 and TRBJ1-1, with unresolved D. CDR3 length: 14 residues. Looked up from germline, CDR1 is DFQATT and CDR2 is SNEGSKA (reference sequence). V lost 6 bases to trimming and J lost 1 base, with 15 bases between them. The CDR3, as DNA: TGCAGTGCAAGCCCCCTGACAAGGAACACTGAAGCTTTCTTT. Amino acids: CSASPLTRNTEAFF.

This clonotype has just one count. V usage is TRBV20-1 and J usage is TRBJ2-3, with 9 positions matching TRBD2. CDR1 is DFQATT, CDR2 SNEGSKA, per germline (reference sequence). The CDR3 loop spans 13 amino acids. V lost 5 bases to trimming and J lost 5 bases; unmatched junction nucleotides: 5. The CDR3 region is CSAPAGGVDTQYF. The CDR3 nucleotides read TGCAGTGCTCCGGCGGGGGGGGTAGATACGCAGTATTTT.

The genes are TRBV12-3 or TRBV12-4 and TRBJ2-5; 9 nucleotides match TRBD1. The V gene end was trimmed by 4 bases and the J gene end by 4 bases; junction bases not matched to a gene: 4. The CDR3 has 14 residues. The CDR3 coding sequence is TGTGCCAGCAGTTCGGGACAGGGCCTAGAGACCCAGTACTTC. Its protein is CASSSGQGLETQYF.

In its sample, this clonotype was seen a few times. The chain joins TRBV29-1 to TRBJ2-7; D is unresolved. This CDR3 spans 13 amino acids. Germline loops: CDR1 SQVTM, CDR2 ANQGSEA. V was trimmed by 2 bases and J by 2 bases, leaving 10 bases between them. The CDR3 spells CSVERQDTYEQYF. The CDR3 DNA reads as TGCAGCGTTGAAAGGCAGGATACCTACGAGCAGTACTTC.

This clonotype has more than one count but fewer than ten. The rearrangement links TRBV7-9 to TRBJ1-2; D remains ambiguous. The CDR3 loop spans 15 amino acids. Looked up from germline, CDR1 is SEHNR and CDR2 is FQNEAQ (reference sequence). The ends were cut back, 4 bases at V and 3 bases at J, with 15 bases in the middle. CDR3 amino acids: CASSWEHKSHYGYTF. CDR3 DNA: TGTGCCAGCAGCTGGGAACACAAGTCGCACTATGGCTACACCTTC.

The chain couples TRBV28 to TRBJ2-4; 9 bases map to TRBD1. Germline lookup yields CDR1 MDHEN and CDR2 SYDVKM. The junction had 15 bases not matched to a gene; V was cut back by 2 bases and J by 10 bases. The length of the CDR3 is 17 residues. CDR3 DNA sequence: TGTGCCAGCAGTTTACCCCGGACAGGGGTCGAAAGAAATATTCAGTACTTC. Its protein product is CASSLPRTGVERNIQYF.

This clonotype was picked up one time. The chain has TRBV7-2 and TRBJ2-5; no clear D gene. This CDR3 comprises 15 residues. The germline V and J ends were trimmed by 0 bases and 0 bases, with 8 bases remaining between them. Germline assignment: CDR1 SGHTA and CDR2 FQGNSA. CDR3 sequence (DNA): TGTGCCAGCAGCTTAGCGGTCTATAACCAAGAGACCCAGTACTTC. Protein product: CASSLAVYNQETQYF. Combining the CDR3 with reference TRBV7-2 and TRBJ2-5 gives the whole variable domain GAGVSQSPSNKVTEKGKDVELRCDPISGHTALYWYRQSLGQGLEFLIYFQGNSAPDKSGLPSDRFSAERTGGSVSTLTIQRTQQEDSAVYLCASSLAVYNQETQYFGPGTRLLVL.

This clonotype was counted only a few times. V is TRBV20-1 and J is TRBJ2-6; D is unclear. The CDR3 is made up of 14 amino acids. Germline CDR1 is DFQATT and CDR2 is SNEGSKA (reference sequence). With 6 bases removed from V and 0 bases from J, the gap between germline ends came to 9 bases. The CDR3 bases are TGCAGTGCCAGACTGAGCTCTGGGGCCAACGTCCTGACTTTC. The encoded protein is CSARLSSGANVLTF.

The V and J genes are TRBV7-9 and TRBJ2-7; D not resolved. The CDR3 sequence is 17 residues long. Germline V lookup: CDR1 SEHNR, CDR2 FQNEAQ (reference sequence). V was shortened by 3 bases and J by 2 bases, with 20 bases between the two germline ends. As DNA, the CDR3 is TGTGCCAGCAGCTTTCAGTCGGGTCAATCCACCCCCTACGAGCAGTACTTC. As protein: CASSFQSGQSTPYEQYF.

The chain combines TRBV6-5 with TRBJ2-7; 9 bases are a match to TRBD2. Looked up from germline, CDR1 is MNHEY and CDR2 is SVGAGI. The CDR3 runs to 16 residues. The V segment lost 0 bases and the J segment 2 bases; nucleotides outside the gene matches: 5. The CDR3 here is CASSYSTSGEPYEQYF. As DNA, the CDR3 is TGTGCCAGCAGTTACTCGACTAGCGGTGAGCCCTACGAGCAGTACTTC.

The CDR3 reads CASSPGGYTF. The CDR3 DNA sequence: TGTGCCAGCAGTCCGGGGGGCTACACCTTC. The gene calls are TRBV12-3 or TRBV12-4 and TRBJ1-2; no definite D call. Trimming removed 5 bases at V and 8 bases at J, with 6 bases between. CDR3 length equals 10 residues.

The chain carries TRBV20-1 and TRBJ1-4; 9 bases are shared with TRBD1. V gave up 6 bases and J gave up 6 bases; unmatched junction bases: 5. CDR3 length: 13 residues. Looked up from germline, CDR1 is DFQATT and CDR2 is SNEGSKA (reference sequence). The CDR3 nucleotides are TGCAGTGCCCGGACAGGGGTGTATGAAAAACTGTTTTTT. Translating it yields CSARTGVYEKLFF.

This chain connects TRBV20-1 to TRBJ2-1; D unresolved. Trimming removed 3 bases from V and 9 bases from J, with 0 bases in between. Per germline, CDR1 DFQATT and CDR2 SNEGSKA (reference sequence). CDR3 length equals 8 residues. CDR3 loop: CSASEQFF. DNA for the CDR3: TGCAGTGCTAGTGAGCAGTTCTTC.

There are many counts of this clonotype. The V call is TRBV7-2, the J call TRBJ1-2, with a possible D match to TRBD1 (5 bases). V lost 5 bases to trimming and J lost 4 bases, with 17 bases between them. Looked up from germline, CDR1 is SGHTA and CDR2 is FQGNSA. The CDR3 loop spans 15 amino acids. CDR3 region: CASSRQLTERYGYTF. CDR3 nucleotides: TGTGCCAGCAGCCGACAATTGACAGAGCGCTATGGCTACACCTTC.

This chain links TRBV28 with TRBJ2-7; TRBD1 is a possible D gene (5 bases). Looked up from germline, CDR1 is MDHEN and CDR2 is SYDVKM. Trimming pared 6 bases from V and 2 bases from J, leaving 14 bases between. This CDR3 comprises 14 residues. The CDR3 spells CASSSAGLPYEQYF. CDR3 DNA: TGTGCCAGCAGCAGTGCAGGGTTACCCTACGAGCAGTACTTC.

The chain recombines TRBV29-1 with TRBJ2-5; D may be TRBD1 (5 bases). Trimming stripped 6 bases from V and 2 bases from J, with 19 bases between. This CDR3 comprises 15 residues. Per germline, CDR1 SQVTM and CDR2 ANQGSEA. The CDR3 spells CSVAGSRRTQETQYF. In DNA, the CDR3 is TGCAGCGTCGCAGGGTCTAGGCGAACTCAAGAGACCCAGTACTTC. Looking up the rest from reference TRBV29-1 and TRBJ2-5 gives the full variable domain: SAVISQKPSRDICQRGTSLTIQCQVDSQVTMMFWYRQQPGQSLTLIATANQGSEATYESGFVIDKFPISRPNLTFSTLTVSNMSPEDSSIYLCSVAGSRRTQETQYFGPGTRLLVL.

The CDR3 DNA reads as TGTGCCTCGAGGAGACAGGAGCACACAGATACGCAGTATTTT. Protein: CASRRQEHTDTQYF. The chain carries TRBV7-9 and TRBJ2-3, with a weak D call TRBD1 (6 bases). The CDR3 extends over 14 amino acids. The germline V gene encodes CDR1 SEHNR and CDR2 FQNEAQ (reference sequence). Trimming took off 11 bases at V and 2 bases at J, with 17 bases between the two ends. Filled out from reference TRBV7-9 and TRBJ2-3, the complete variable domain reads DTGVSQNPRHKITKRGQNVTFRCDPISEHNRLYWYRQTLGQGPEFLTYFQNEAQLEKSRLLSDRFSAERPKGSFSTLEIQRTEQGDSAMYLCASRRQEHTDTQYFGPGTRLTVL.

The chain joins TRBV24-1 to TRBJ1-5; TRBD1 agrees at 7 bases. The trim removed 4 bases at V and 1 base at J, leaving 0 bases unmatched. The CDR3 length is 14 residues. Germline-derived CDR1 and CDR2 are KGHDR and SFDVKD. CDR3 in DNA: TGTGCCACCAGTGAGGACAGGAGCAATCAGCCCCAGCATTTT. Amino acid sequence: CATSEDRSNQPQHF.

With regard to this clonotype: The junction does not match germline at one end; this may be a read error. The CDR3 sequence is CSARATTSGGPYSEQFF. As DNA, the CDR3 is TGCAGTGCTAGAGCGACGACTAGCGGGGGGCCATACAGTGAGCAGTTCTTC. The V and J genes are TRBV20-1 and TRBJ2-1; 13 bases agree with TRBD2. There are 17 residues in the CDR3. CDR1 is DFQATT and CDR2 is SNEGSKA in the germline V gene (reference sequence).

The chain recombines TRBV21-1 with TRBJ2-5; the table's D call, TRBD2, has no DNA check behind it. TRBV21-1 is an annotated pseudogene. The CDR3 runs 10 residues. The CDR3 loop reads CAGSKGRRYF. CDR3 nucleotides: TGTGCCGGCAGCAAGGGCCGACGGTACTTC.

J is TRBJ2-7 and V is TRBV6-1; 7 positions agree with TRBD2. J was trimmed by 2 bases and V by 1 base; bases with no gene match: 5. This CDR3 spans 15 amino acids. Germline V gene lookup returns CDR1 MNHNS and CDR2 SASEGT. This CDR3 reads CASSEEREVAYEQYF. The CDR3 nucleotides are TGTGCCAGCAGTGAAGAACGGGAGGTGGCCTACGAGCAGTACTTC.